The clone carrying this TCR beta chain was recorded once. The data are from a study of blood T cell repertoires in COVID-19. Study as a whole: Sources were T cells, B-cell-depleted T cells, or PBMCs; the material itself was cDNA or gDNA.

The V segment lost 3 bases and the J segment 7 bases; nucleotides outside the gene matches: 13. Germline V gene data show CDR1 as KGHDR and CDR2 as SFDVKD. CDR3 size: 16 residues. The repertoire was sequenced with immunoSEQ multiplex PCR; TCRdb's copy has only in-frame clones and lacks some. The sample records approximately 64,000 clones, about 88% being singletons. The receptor comes from a woman aged 60-75 years with COVID-19, enrolled during active disease. This sequence joins TRBV24-1 and TRBJ2-7, with 8 bases that match TRBD1. Material: peripheral blood. The CDR3 sequence: CATSDPTTGVAEEQYF. The DNA of the CDR3 is TGTGCCACCAGTGATCCGACGACAGGGGTAGCGGAGGAGCAGTACTTC.